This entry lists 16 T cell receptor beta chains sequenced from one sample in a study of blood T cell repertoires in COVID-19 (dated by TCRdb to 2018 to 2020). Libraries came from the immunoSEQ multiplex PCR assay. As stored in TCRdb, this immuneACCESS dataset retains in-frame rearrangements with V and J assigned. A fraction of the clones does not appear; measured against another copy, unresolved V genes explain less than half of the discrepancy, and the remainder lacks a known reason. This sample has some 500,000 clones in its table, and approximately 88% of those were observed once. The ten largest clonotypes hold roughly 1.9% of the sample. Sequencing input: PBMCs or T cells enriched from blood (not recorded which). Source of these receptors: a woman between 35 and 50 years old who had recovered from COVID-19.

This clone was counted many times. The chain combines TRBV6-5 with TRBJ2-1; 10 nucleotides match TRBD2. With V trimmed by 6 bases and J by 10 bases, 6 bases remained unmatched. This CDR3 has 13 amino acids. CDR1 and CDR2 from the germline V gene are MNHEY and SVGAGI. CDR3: CASRLGLAREQFF. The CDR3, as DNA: TGTGCCAGCAGACTGGGACTAGCGCGAGAGCAGTTCTTC.

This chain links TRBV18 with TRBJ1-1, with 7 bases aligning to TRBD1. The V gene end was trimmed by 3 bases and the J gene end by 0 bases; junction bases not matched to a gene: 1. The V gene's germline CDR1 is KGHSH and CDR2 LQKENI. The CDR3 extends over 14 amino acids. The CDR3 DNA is TGTGCCAGCTCACCTACAGGGGTGAACACTGAAGCTTTCTTT. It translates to CASSPTGVNTEAFF.

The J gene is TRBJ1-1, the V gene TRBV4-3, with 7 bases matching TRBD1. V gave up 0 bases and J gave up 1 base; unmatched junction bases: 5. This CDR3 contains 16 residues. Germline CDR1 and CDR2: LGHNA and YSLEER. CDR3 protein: CASSQDPGQRNTEAFF. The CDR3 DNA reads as TGCGCCAGCAGCCAAGATCCGGGACAGAGGAACACTGAAGCTTTCTTT.

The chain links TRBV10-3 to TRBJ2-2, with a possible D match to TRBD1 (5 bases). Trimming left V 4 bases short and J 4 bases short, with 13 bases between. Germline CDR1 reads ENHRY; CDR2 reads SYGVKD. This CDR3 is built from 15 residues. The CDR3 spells CAISASRVVTGELFF. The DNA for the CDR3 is TGTGCCATCAGTGCCAGCAGGGTGGTCACCGGGGAGCTGTTTTTT.

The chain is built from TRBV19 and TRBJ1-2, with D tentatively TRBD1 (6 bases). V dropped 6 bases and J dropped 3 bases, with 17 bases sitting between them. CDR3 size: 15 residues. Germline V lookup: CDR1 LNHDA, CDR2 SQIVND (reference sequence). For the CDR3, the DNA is TGTGCCAGTAGAATGGGGGGGGCGCCGGACTATGGCTACACCTTC. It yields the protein CASRMGGAPDYGYTF.

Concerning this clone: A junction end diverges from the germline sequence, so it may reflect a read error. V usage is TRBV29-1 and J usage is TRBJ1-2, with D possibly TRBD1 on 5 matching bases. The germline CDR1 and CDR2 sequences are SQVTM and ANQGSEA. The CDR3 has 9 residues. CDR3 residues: CSVEEGGVF. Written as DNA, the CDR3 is TGCAGCGTTGAAGAGGGAGGGGTCTTC. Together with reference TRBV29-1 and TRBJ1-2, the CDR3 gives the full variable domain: SAVISQKPSRDICQRGTSLTIQCQVDSQVTMMFWYRQQPGQSLTLIATANQGSEATYESGFVIDKFPISRPNLTFSTLTVSNMSPEDSSIYLCSVEEGGVFGSGTRLTVV.

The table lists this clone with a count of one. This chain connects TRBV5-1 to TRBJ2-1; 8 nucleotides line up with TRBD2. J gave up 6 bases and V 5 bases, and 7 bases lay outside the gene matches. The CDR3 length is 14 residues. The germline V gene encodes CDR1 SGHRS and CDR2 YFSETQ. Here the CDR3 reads CASSNRAGVNEQFF. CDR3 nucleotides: TGCGCCAGCAGTAATAGAGCGGGAGTCAATGAGCAGTTCTTC.

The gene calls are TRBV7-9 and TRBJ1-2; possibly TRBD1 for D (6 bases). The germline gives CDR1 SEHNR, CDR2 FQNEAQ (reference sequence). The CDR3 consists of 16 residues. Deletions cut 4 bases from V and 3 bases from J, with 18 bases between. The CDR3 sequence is CASSSDSHGIYYGYTF. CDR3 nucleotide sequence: TGTGCCAGCAGCTCGGACAGTCATGGGATATACTATGGCTACACCTTC.

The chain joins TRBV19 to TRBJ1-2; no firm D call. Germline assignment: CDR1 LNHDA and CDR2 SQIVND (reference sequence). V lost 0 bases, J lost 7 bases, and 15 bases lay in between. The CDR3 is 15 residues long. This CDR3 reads CASSIEHRGGSGYTF. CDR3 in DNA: TGTGCCAGTAGTATAGAGCACCGCGGCGGCTCTGGCTACACCTTC.

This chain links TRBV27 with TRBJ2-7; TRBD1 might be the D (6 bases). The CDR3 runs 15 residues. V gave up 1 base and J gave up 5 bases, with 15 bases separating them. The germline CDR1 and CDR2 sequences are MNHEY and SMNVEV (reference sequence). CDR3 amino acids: CASSLLARGPNEQYF. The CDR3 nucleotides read TGTGCCAGCAGTTTATTGGCCAGGGGACCGAACGAGCAGTACTTC.

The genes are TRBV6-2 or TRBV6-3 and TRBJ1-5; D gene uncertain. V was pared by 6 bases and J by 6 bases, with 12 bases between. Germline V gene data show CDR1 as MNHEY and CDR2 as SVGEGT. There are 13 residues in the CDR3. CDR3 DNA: TGTGCCAGCAGCCCACGGAGGGTTCAGCCCCAGCATTTT. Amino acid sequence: CASSPRRVQPQHF.

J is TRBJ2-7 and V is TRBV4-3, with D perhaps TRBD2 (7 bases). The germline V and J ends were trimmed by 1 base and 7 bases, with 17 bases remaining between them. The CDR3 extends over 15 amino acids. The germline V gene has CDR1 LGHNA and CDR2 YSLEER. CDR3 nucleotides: TGCGCCAGCAGCCAAGGAATAGGGGGGGGTTTGGAGCAGTACTTC. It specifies CASSQGIGGGLEQYF.

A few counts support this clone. CDR3 amino acids: CASSPAGSGPDTQYF. The CDR3 bases are TGTGCCAGCAGCCCTGCAGGGTCGGGTCCAGATACGCAGTATTTT. The chain couples TRBV7-9 to TRBJ2-3, with D tentatively TRBD1 (5 bases). V was cut by 5 bases and J by 4 bases, with 16 bases left in between. Germline lookup yields CDR1 SEHNR and CDR2 FQNEAQ (reference sequence). The CDR3 length is 15 residues.

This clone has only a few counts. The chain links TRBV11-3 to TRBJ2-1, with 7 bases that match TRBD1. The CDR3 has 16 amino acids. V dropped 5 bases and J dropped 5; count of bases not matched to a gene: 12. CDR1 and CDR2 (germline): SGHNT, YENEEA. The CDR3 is CASSPPTGLPDNEQFF. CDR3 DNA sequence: TGTGCCAGCAGCCCCCCGACAGGGCTACCGGACAATGAGCAGTTCTTC.

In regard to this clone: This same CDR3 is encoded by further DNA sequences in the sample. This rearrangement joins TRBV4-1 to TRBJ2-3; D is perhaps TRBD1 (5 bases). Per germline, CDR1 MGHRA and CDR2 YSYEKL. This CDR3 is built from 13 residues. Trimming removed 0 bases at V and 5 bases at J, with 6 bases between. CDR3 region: CASSQDRGDTQYF. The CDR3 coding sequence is TGCGCCAGCAGCCAAGATAGGGGAGATACGCAGTATTTT.

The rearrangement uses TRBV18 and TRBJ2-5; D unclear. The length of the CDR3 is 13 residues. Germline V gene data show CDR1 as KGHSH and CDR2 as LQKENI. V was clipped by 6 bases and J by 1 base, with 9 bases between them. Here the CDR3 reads CASSRLLQETQYF. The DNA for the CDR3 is TGTGCCAGCTCGCGACTTCTCCAAGAGACCCAGTACTTC.